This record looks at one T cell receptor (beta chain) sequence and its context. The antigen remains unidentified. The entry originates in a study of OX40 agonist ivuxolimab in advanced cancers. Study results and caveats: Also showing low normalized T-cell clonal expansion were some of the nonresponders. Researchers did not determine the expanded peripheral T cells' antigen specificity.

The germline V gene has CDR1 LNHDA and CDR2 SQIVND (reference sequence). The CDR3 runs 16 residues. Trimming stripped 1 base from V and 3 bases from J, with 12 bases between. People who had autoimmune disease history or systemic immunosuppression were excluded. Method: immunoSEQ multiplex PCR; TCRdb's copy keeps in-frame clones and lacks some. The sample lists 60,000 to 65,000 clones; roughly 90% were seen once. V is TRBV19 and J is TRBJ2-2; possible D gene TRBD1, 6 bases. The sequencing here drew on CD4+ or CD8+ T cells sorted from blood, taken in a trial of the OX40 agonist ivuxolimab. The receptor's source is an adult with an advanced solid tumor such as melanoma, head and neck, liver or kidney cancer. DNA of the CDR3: TGTGCCAGTAGTATAGGAGCACAGGGTTACACCGGGGAGCTGTTTTTT. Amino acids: CASSIGAQGYTGELFF.